This T cell receptor (beta chain) derives from a study of response to subunit inactivated influenza vaccine (dated by TCRdb to between 2017 and 2018). Describing the broader study: Deep quantitative T cell receptor repertoire profiling was used in the study to track responses to a trivalent subunit inactivated influenza vaccine.

At the junction V is shortened by 3 bases and J by 6 bases; bases outside the gene matches: 7. The germline V gene (reference sequence) specifies LNHNV as CDR1 and YYDKDF as CDR2. The CDR3 holds 15 amino acids from the cysteine to the phenylalanine. Left in the record is the CDR3 DNA by itself, 45 bases read in frame from the first base. Broad study findings and their caveats: It was suggested by the authors that each seasonal influenza vaccination may recruit only a limited number of new T cells.

This clonotype was found many times. It lacks a known antigen. No base-level quality is on record; no much larger clone is a single base apart. Library method: RT-PCR. The listed sequencing device is Illumina HiSeq 2500. TCRdb reprocessed the public reads (quality trimming at Q25 with fastp, clone calling with MiXCR) and kept in-frame beta chains. Each record represents a unique CDR3 protein, reported with the most common genes and DNA among its rows. Within this sample are roughly 670,000 distinct CDR3 sequences, with approximately 15% of them counted one time only. In total, the top ten clones hold less than 9% of the sample.

The source material was PBMCs from blood, sampled less than 15 days before vaccination. The receptor was isolated from a man over 45 who received an inactivated influenza vaccine. Donor details come from another sample of the same person, matched by shared clones. The rearrangement joined TRBV15 to TRBJ2-2, and TRBD1 matches 7 of the central bases. The CDR3 reads CATSRGTAPAGELFF. The nucleotides are TGTGCCACCAGCAGGGGGACAGCCCCCGCCGGGGAGCTGTTTTTT.